This T cell receptor beta chain was profiled in a study of blood T cells in healthy people across ages. A remark on this clonotype: Its target is unknown.

Study-wide results and limits: Correlation between TCR beta diversity and naive T cell percentage was strong.

The CDR3 totals 13 residues. Trimming took 6 bases from V and 14 from J; bases not matched to a gene: 13. Germline CDR1 is KGHSH and CDR2 is LQKENI. A sample-barcoded 5' primer and a J-beta primer mix were used in a second PCR of roughly 7 to 11 cycles. TCRdb used MiXCR to reprocess the 5' RACE reads, holding one entry per CDR3 protein. The data hold roughly 830,000 distinct CDR3 sequences, with about 62% observed a single time. The chain joins TRBV18 to TRBJ2-4; 7 bases line up with TRBD1. Sequences were obtained from blood. The clonotype originates from a young man in good health. CDR3 protein: CASSPGGRGTEYF. In DNA, the CDR3 is TGTGCCAGCTCCCCCGGTGGCAGGGGGACGGAGTACTTC.